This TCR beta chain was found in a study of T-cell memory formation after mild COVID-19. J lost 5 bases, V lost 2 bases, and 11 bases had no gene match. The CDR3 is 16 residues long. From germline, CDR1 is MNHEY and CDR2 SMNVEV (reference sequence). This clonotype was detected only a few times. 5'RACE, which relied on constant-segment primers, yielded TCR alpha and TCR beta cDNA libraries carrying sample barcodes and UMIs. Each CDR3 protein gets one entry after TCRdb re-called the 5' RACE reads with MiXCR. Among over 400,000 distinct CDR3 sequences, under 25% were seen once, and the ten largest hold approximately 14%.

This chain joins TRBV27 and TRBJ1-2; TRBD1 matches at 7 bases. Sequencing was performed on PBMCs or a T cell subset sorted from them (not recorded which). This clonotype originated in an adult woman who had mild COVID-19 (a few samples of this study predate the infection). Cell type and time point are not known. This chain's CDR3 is CASSLGFGQEVYGYTF. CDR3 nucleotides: TGTGCCAGCAGTTTAGGGTTTGGACAGGAGGTATATGGCTACACCTTC.